These 26 T cell receptor beta chains were sequenced from one sample in a study of T cells after yellow fever vaccination. TCRdb passed the 5' RACE reads through MiXCR, listing each CDR3 protein once. The data contain 250,000 to 350,000 distinct CDR3 sequences, 3.5% to 4.5% of them seen just once; the ten biggest clones take up just under 20%. The sample was PBMCs, taken 15 days after the yellow fever booster vaccination. All receptors come from a man younger than 30 who received the YFV17D yellow fever vaccine.

This clonotype was found a few times. V and J are TRBV3-1 and TRBJ1-1; TRBD1 is a possible D gene (6 bases). The CDR3 has 13 residues. The germline V gene encodes CDR1 LGHDT and CDR2 YNNKEL (reference sequence). V lost 6 bases and J lost 5, with 13 bases in between. The CDR3 DNA reads as TGTGCCAGCAGTACAGGGTCTCGAACTGAAGCTTTCTTT. Protein sequence: CASSTGSRTEAFF.

At least ten counts were recorded for this clonotype. V gene TRBV27 combines with J gene TRBJ2-7, with 8 positions matching TRBD2. The CDR3 extends over 16 amino acids. V dropped 5 bases and J dropped 3; count of bases not matched to a gene: 12. CDR1 and CDR2 (germline): MNHEY, SMNVEV (reference sequence). CDR3 region: CASSPTPGGTNYEQYF. The CDR3 DNA sequence: TGTGCCAGCAGTCCTACCCCGGGAGGGACCAACTACGAGCAGTACTTC.

This clonotype was picked up many times. V and J are TRBV12-3 or TRBV12-4 and TRBJ2-3; 10 bases agree with TRBD2. CDR3 length: 16 residues. Unmatched junction bases numbered 11, after V lost 3 bases and J lost 8 bases. The CDR3 DNA follows: TGTGCCAGCAGTTTGTCTAGCGGGGGACCAAGCGGTACGCAGTATTTT. Its translation is CASSLSSGGPSGTQYF.

This clonotype was counted many times. The chain has TRBV7-2 and TRBJ1-1; 8 bases are shared with TRBD1. The trim removed 2 bases at V and 4 bases at J, leaving 21 bases unmatched. The CDR3 totals 20 residues. Germline CDR1 is SGHTA and CDR2 is FQGNSA. CDR3 residues: CASSLSGRGLGSAWSTEAFF. CDR3 in DNA: TGTGCCAGCAGCTTATCGGGCAGGGGGCTAGGATCAGCATGGAGCACTGAAGCTTTCTTT.

This clonotype was counted at least ten times. J is TRBJ2-7 and V is TRBV7-2; a weak D match, TRBD2 (5 bases). V shed 2 bases and J shed 4 bases, with 9 bases lying between them. The CDR3 covers 13 residues. CDR1 and CDR2 from the germline V gene are SGHTA and FQGNSA. The CDR3 reads CASSLSGRYEQYV. In DNA form, the CDR3 reads TGTGCCAGCAGCTTAAGCGGTCGGTACGAGCAGTACGTC.

The chain employs TRBV5-1 and TRBJ2-7, with 12 nucleotides matching TRBD1. V trimming: 5 bases; J trimming: 5 bases; junction bases outside the gene matches: 2. The CDR3 covers 13 residues. The germline CDR1 and CDR2 sequences are SGHRS and YFSETQ. CDR3 sequence (DNA): TGCGCCAGCAGGGGACAGGGGGCGGACGAGCAGTACTTC. Its protein product is CASRGQGADEQYF.

This clonotype came up many times. CDR3 bases: TGTGCCAGCAGCCCCGGGTTGGAACACGGTTTTTCCCTCCACTTT. Its translation is CASSPGLEHGFSLHF. The J gene is TRBJ1-6, the V gene TRBV5-4; D not resolved. Trimming took 4 bases from V and 14 from J, leaving 22 bases between them. The germline CDR1 and CDR2 sequences are SGHNT and YYREEE (reference sequence). The CDR3 runs 15 residues.

This chain joins TRBV5-5 and TRBJ2-3; D gene unclear. The V and J ends lost 4 bases and 2 bases respectively, with 17 bases between them. Germline values: CDR1 SGHKS, CDR2 YYEKEE (reference sequence). The length of the CDR3 is 16 residues. The DNA for the CDR3 is TGTGCCAGCAGCCCAGAGGCACTATTGTTCACAGATACGCAGTATTTT. Protein sequence: CASSPEALLFTDTQYF.

In this sample, this clonotype turned up a few times. The V and J genes are TRBV15 and TRBJ1-2; TRBD1 might be the D (5 bases). Germline CDR1 reads LNHNV; CDR2 reads YYDKDF (reference sequence). V lost 4 bases, J lost 1 base, and 16 bases lay in between. This CDR3 has 16 amino acids. CDR3 in DNA: TGTGCCACCAGCACCCTCAGCCGGGGGGATAACTATGGCTACACCTTC. Translation: CATSTLSRGDNYGYTF.

Only one count was recorded for this clonotype. The V and J genes are TRBV23-1 and TRBJ2-1; no firm D call. TRBV23-1 carries the ORF label, with uncertain function. V lost 3 bases and J lost 9, with 12 bases in between. CDR3 size: 13 residues. The CDR3 loop is CASSHGQNGEQFF. The CDR3 DNA sequence: TGCGCCAGCAGTCATGGGCAGAACGGTGAGCAGTTCTTC.

This clonotype was found a few times. The chain employs TRBV7-3 and TRBJ1-4, with D hard to call. The CDR3 extends over 13 amino acids. CDR1 is SGHTA and CDR2 is FQGTGA in the germline V gene. The germline V and J ends were trimmed by 2 bases and 4 bases, with 5 bases remaining between them. CDR3 DNA: TGTGCCAGCAGCTTATCGATTAATGAAAAACTGTTTTTT. Translating it yields CASSLSINEKLFF. The complete variable domain, with remaining parts taken from reference TRBV7-3 and TRBJ1-4, reads GAGVSQTPSNKVTEKGKYVELRCDPISGHTALYWYRQSLGQGPEFLIYFQGTGAADDSGLPNDRFFAVRPEGSVSTLKIQRTERGDSAVYLCASSLSINEKLFFGSGTQLSVL.

This clonotype showed up many times. The chain uses TRBV12-3 or TRBV12-4 and TRBJ1-2; D is perhaps TRBD1 (5 bases). Deletions cut 6 bases from V and 12 bases from J, with 20 bases between. The CDR3 sequence is 13 residues long. The CDR3 here is CASSPPGTSPNTF. The CDR3 nucleotides read TGTGCCAGCAGCCCACCCGGGACCAGCCCAAACACCTTC.

This clonotype was counted at least ten times. The chain employs TRBV7-8 and TRBJ1-2; D not resolved. The CDR3 consists of 14 residues. Trimming removed 3 bases at V and 6 bases at J, with 14 bases between. Germline values: CDR1 SGHVS, CDR2 FQNEAQ. The CDR3 loop reads CASSLGGMENGYTF. The CDR3 DNA follows: TGTGCCAGCAGCTTGGGAGGGATGGAGAATGGCTACACCTTC. The full variable domain, completed using reference TRBV7-8 and TRBJ1-2, is GAGVSQSPRYKVAKRGQDVALRCDPISGHVSLFWYQQALGQGPEFLTYFQNEAQLDKSGLPSDRFFAERPEGSVSTLKIQRTQQEDSAVYLCASSLGGMENGYTFGSGTRLTVV.

Many counts were recorded for this clonotype. The chain employs TRBV7-2 and TRBJ1-5; D may be TRBD1 (5 bases). The germline V gene has CDR1 SGHTA and CDR2 FQGNSA. Trimming cost V 1 base and J 5 bases, with 12 bases left between them. CDR3 length: 15 amino acids. In DNA, the CDR3 is TGTGCCAGCAGCTTAGATCGGACACATTATCAGCCCCAGCATTTT. This codes for CASSLDRTHYQPQHF.

The chain has TRBV6-6 and TRBJ2-7; TRBD1 matches at 9 bases. The CDR3 runs to 15 residues. V lost 5 bases, J lost 5 bases, and 10 bases stayed unmatched. CDR1 is MNHNY, CDR2 SVGAGI, per germline (reference sequence). In DNA, the CDR3 is TGTGCCAGCAGTGAGTTGGGGACAGGGTTCAACGAGCAGTACGTC. Protein product: CASSELGTGFNEQYV.

This clonotype occurred many times. The chain carries TRBV18 and TRBJ1-5; 8 bases agree with TRBD1. The CDR3 has 13 amino acids. After removal of 3 bases from V and 7 bases from J, the junction contained 2 bases not matched to a gene. Germline V gene sequence: CDR1 KGHSH, CDR2 LQKENI. CDR3: CASSPDREQPQHF. The CDR3 DNA sequence: TGTGCCAGCTCACCGGACAGGGAACAGCCCCAGCATTTT.

A few counts support this clonotype. The chain couples TRBV27 to TRBJ2-5, with a tentative D call TRBD2 (6 bases). Germline V gene lookup returns CDR1 MNHEY and CDR2 SMNVEV (reference sequence). V was shortened by 6 bases and J by 1 base, with 15 bases between the two germline ends. This CDR3 has 15 amino acids. The CDR3 region is CASRLKRDSQETQYF. CDR3 coding DNA: TGTGCCAGCAGGTTAAAACGGGACTCCCAAGAGACCCAGTACTTC.

In this sample, this clonotype turned up a few times. The chain joins TRBV24-1 to TRBJ2-5; 10 bases fit TRBD2. This CDR3 has 15 amino acids. CDR1 and CDR2 (germline): KGHDR, SFDVKD. J lost 5 bases, V lost 5 bases, and 7 bases had no gene match. The CDR3 coding sequence is TGTGCCACCAGTGGCGTAGCGGGGGGACCGGAGACCCAGTACTTC. Translated, it gives CATSGVAGGPETQYF.

The chain has TRBV29-1 and TRBJ1-2, with a weak D call TRBD1 (5 bases). From germline, CDR1 is SQVTM and CDR2 ANQGSEA. Trimming stripped 5 bases from V and 3 bases from J, with 19 bases between. This CDR3 is 15 amino acids long. CDR3 residues: CSVIVVGQGHYGYTF. For the CDR3, the DNA is TGCAGCGTTATTGTCGTAGGCCAGGGCCACTATGGCTACACCTTC.

The rearrangement joins TRBV12-3 or TRBV12-4 to TRBJ2-2, with D perhaps being TRBD1 or TRBD2 (5 bases each). V lost 5 bases and J lost 5, with 9 bases in between. The CDR3 runs 13 residues. The CDR3: CASSRGSTGELFF. For the CDR3, the DNA is TGTGCCAGCAGTCGGGGCAGTACCGGGGAGCTGTTTTTT.

Written as DNA, the CDR3 is TGCGCCAGCAGCGCAGGGGAGGGGTCCTACAATGAGCAGTTCTTC. Translating gives CASSAGEGSYNEQFF. V is TRBV4-3 and J is TRBJ2-1; D perhaps matches TRBD2 (7 bases). The length of the CDR3 is 15 residues. V lost 5 bases and J lost 1, with 12 bases in between. CDR1 is LGHNA, CDR2 YSLEER, per germline.

This sequence joins TRBV3-1 and TRBJ1-1, with 8 bases that match TRBD1. The CDR3 sequence is 15 residues long. The J segment lost 1 base and the V segment lost 3 bases, leaving 4 bases of the junction unmatched. Germline CDR1 and CDR2: LGHDT and YNNKEL (reference sequence). In nucleotides, the CDR3 is TGTGCCAGCAGCCAGGAACAGGGGGGGAACACTGAAGCTTTCTTT. Residues: CASSQEQGGNTEAFF.

In its sample, this clonotype was seen many times. The rearrangement uses TRBV11-2 and TRBJ2-7; TRBD1 agrees at 9 bases. CDR1 is SGHAT, CDR2 FQNNGV, per germline. This CDR3 comprises 15 residues. Trimming took 0 bases from V and 3 from J; bases not matched to a gene: 3. The DNA of the CDR3 is TGTGCCAGCAGCTTAGAGCCGGGACAGGGCTACGAGCAGTACTTC. Amino acids: CASSLEPGQGYEQYF.

The chain couples TRBV5-1 to TRBJ2-1; 8 nucleotides match TRBD2. Germline V gene sequence: CDR1 SGHRS, CDR2 YFSETQ. J lost 5 bases, V lost 4 bases, and 17 bases had no gene match. The CDR3 has 18 residues. CDR3 in DNA: TGCGCCAGCAGCCCGGCGGTGGCCGGGGGGGCCGGGGACAATGAGCAGTTCTTC. It encodes CASSPAVAGGAGDNEQFF.

This clonotype was recorded at least ten times. The V and J genes are TRBV5-1 and TRBJ2-1; 8 bases map to TRBD2. Germline V gene lookup returns CDR1 SGHRS and CDR2 YFSETQ. Losses at the gene ends were 4 bases for V and 3 bases for J; bases not matched to a gene: 9. The CDR3 has 16 residues. The CDR3 DNA is TGCGCCAGCAGCCTGGCCGGGAGGGGGGACTACAATGAGCAGTTCTTC. It translates to CASSLAGRGDYNEQFF.

This clonotype was seen ten or more times. In DNA form, the CDR3 reads TGTGCCAGCAGCGACCAGACCTCGTCCGAGCAGTACTTC. It codes for CASSDQTSSEQYF. J is TRBJ2-7 and V is TRBV7-9, with D unresolved. Trimming took 5 bases from V and 6 from J, leaving 14 bases between them. Germline V lookup: CDR1 SEHNR, CDR2 FQNEAQ (reference sequence). The CDR3 spans 13 residues.